Presented here are 7 T cell receptor beta chains from one specimen sequenced in a study of early T cells in non-severe SARS-CoV-2 infection. Via MiXCR, TCRdb re-called the 5' RACE reads, giving one row per CDR3 protein. The table has approximately 52,000 distinct CDR3 sequences, more than 13% seen once; the top ten hold 10%. Here the sequenced sample was whole blood, taken at baseline. These receptors were obtained from an adult who was a healthcare worker with PCR-confirmed SARS-CoV-2 infection or an uninfected control (not recorded which).

This chain joins TRBV9 and TRBJ2-3; D uncertain. V lost 0 bases and J lost 0, with 8 bases in between. Germline-derived CDR1 and CDR2 are SGDLS and YYNGEE. This CDR3 contains 15 residues. The CDR3 sequence is CASSVGSISTDTQYF. CDR3 nucleotide sequence: TGTGCCAGCAGCGTAGGATCCATAAGCACAGATACGCAGTATTTT.

This clonotype was observed at least ten times. The rearrangement joins TRBV12-3 or TRBV12-4 to TRBJ1-2; D unclear. CDR3 length equals 13 residues. The V gene lost 8 bases and the J gene lost 6 bases, with 16 bases spanning the gap. Here the CDR3 DNA reads TGTGCCAGCCGGACGGCGGCGGCCCATGGCTACACCTTC. Protein: CASRTAAAHGYTF.

The chain joins TRBV7-7 to TRBJ2-7, with a possible D match to TRBD2 (6 bases). This CDR3 comprises 14 residues. Germline assignment: CDR1 SSHAT and CDR2 FNYEAQ (reference sequence). V gave up 6 bases and J gave up 3 bases, with 15 bases separating them. CDR3 nucleotide sequence: TGTGCCAGCAGTCCAACCGGGACTGACTACGAGCAGTACTTC. The encoded protein is CASSPTGTDYEQYF.

This rearrangement joins TRBV28 to TRBJ1-2; D might be TRBD1 (6 bases). Germline values: CDR1 MDHEN, CDR2 SYDVKM. V dropped 8 bases and J dropped 8 bases, with 15 bases sitting between them. This CDR3 comprises 12 residues. The CDR3 loop is CASLDRNGGYTF. CDR3 sequence (DNA): TGTGCCAGCTTGGACAGAAACGGCGGCTACACCTTC.

J is TRBJ1-5 and V is TRBV18; tentatively, D is TRBD1 (5 bases). Germline loops: CDR1 KGHSH, CDR2 LQKENI. The CDR3 has 18 residues. The ends were cut back, 2 bases at V and 2 bases at J, with 19 bases in the middle. The CDR3, as DNA: TGTGCCAGCTCACCAACTGGGCAGGGTCGTATAGGCAATCAGCCCCAGCATTTT. This translates into CASSPTGQGRIGNQPQHF. The whole variable domain, filled in from reference TRBV18 and TRBJ1-5, reads NAGVMQNPRHLVRRRGQEARLRCSPMKGHSHVYWYRQLPEEGLKFMVYLQKENIIDESGMPKERFSAEFPKEGPSILRIQQVVRGDSAAYFCASSPTGQGRIGNQPQHFGDGTRLSIL.

This clonotype was recorded a few times. The chain links TRBV12-5 to TRBJ2-2; the D gene is possibly TRBD2 (5 bases). The V and J ends lost 0 bases and 3 bases respectively, with 8 bases between them. CDR3 length equals 15 residues. Germline V lookup: CDR1 LGHNT, CDR2 FRNRAP. This CDR3 is CASGLVWGDTGELFF. For the CDR3, the DNA is TGTGCTAGTGGTTTGGTATGGGGAGACACCGGGGAGCTGTTTTTT.

This clonotype was seen repeatedly, ten times or more. The chain employs TRBV19 and TRBJ1-4, with D perhaps TRBD1 (5 bases). V lost 9 bases and J lost 4, with 9 bases in between. The CDR3 runs 12 residues. CDR1 LNHDA and CDR2 SQIVND come from the germline V gene (reference sequence). This CDR3 reads CASRDYNEKLFF. The CDR3 DNA is TGTGCCAGCCGGGACTATAATGAAAAACTGTTTTTT. The variable domain in full, with the rest retrieved from reference TRBV19 and TRBJ1-4, is DGGITQSPKYLFRKEGQNVTLSCEQNLNHDAMYWYRQDPGQGLRLIYYSQIVNDFQKGDIAEGYSVSREKKESFPLTVTSAQKNPTAFYLCASRDYNEKLFFGSGTQLSVL.